This is a list of T cell receptor beta chains from one sample in a study of T cell repertoires in cytomegalovirus infection. Each CDR3 protein is one row after TCRdb ran MiXCR on the reads. In the table there are 300,000 to 400,000 distinct CDR3 sequences, more than 8% of which are singletons. Sequenced input: PBMCs. The receptor set was obtained from a human donor in good health (CMV status not recorded). Some clones in this sample may be carry-over from other donors' samples. Both conserved end residues are part of each CDR3. Fields, in order: J gene, D gene, clone size, V gene, CDR3 protein, CDR3 DNA. D genes are given only for firm matches. Where a row states a size, it is once, few, many or the class of an expanded clone; other rows omit it.

j_gene: TRBJ1-1; d_gene: -; abundance: -; v_gene: TRBV28; CDR3aa: CASSWNSGVMNTEAFF; CDR3nt: TGTGCCAGCAGTTGGAACTCAGGGGTCATGAACACTGAAGCTTTCTTT
j_gene: TRBJ1-1; d_gene: -; abundance: -; v_gene: TRBV7-9; CDR3aa: CASSPTIGSTEAFF; CDR3nt: TGTGCCAGCAGCCCAACGATAGGGTCCACTGAAGCTTTCTTT
j_gene: TRBJ1-4; d_gene: TRBD1; abundance: many; v_gene: TRBV7-2; CDR3aa: CASSLQGLGYEKLFF; CDR3nt: TGTGCCAGCAGCCTACAGGGGTTGGGGTACGAAAAACTGTTTTTT
j_gene: TRBJ2-5; d_gene: -; abundance: many; v_gene: TRBV7-2; CDR3aa: CASSLTRETQYF; CDR3nt: TGTGCCAGCAGTCTAACCCGGGAGACCCAGTACTTC
j_gene: TRBJ1-4; d_gene: -; abundance: -; v_gene: TRBV5-1; CDR3aa: CASSLGPGRDEKLFF; CDR3nt: TGCGCCAGCAGCTTGGGGCCGGGTAGAGATGAAAAACTGTTTTTT
j_gene: TRBJ2-3; d_gene: -; abundance: -; v_gene: TRBV7-2; CDR3aa: CASSLVRVPDTQYF; CDR3nt: TGTGCCAGCAGCTTGGTCAGGGTTCCAGATACGCAGTATTTT
j_gene: TRBJ2-7; d_gene: TRBD2; abundance: -; v_gene: TRBV6-2/TRBV6-3; CDR3aa: CASSYSGGLAGGRSYEQYF; CDR3nt: TGTGCCAGCAGTTACTCAGGTGGACTAGCGGGGGGTCGCTCCTACGAGCAGTACTTC
j_gene: TRBJ2-1; d_gene: TRBD2; abundance: many; v_gene: TRBV7-9; CDR3aa: CASRSTSGSFLNEQFF; CDR3nt: TGTGCCAGCAGGTCTACTAGCGGGAGTTTTTTGAATGAGCAGTTCTTC
j_gene: TRBJ1-2; d_gene: -; abundance: few; v_gene: TRBV12-3/TRBV12-4; CDR3aa: CASIRGDDYGYTF; CDR3nt: TGTGCCAGCATTAGGGGGGATGACTATGGCTACACCTTC
j_gene: TRBJ2-7; d_gene: TRBD2; abundance: many; v_gene: TRBV28; CDR3aa: CASRSTSGRREQYF; CDR3nt: TGTGCCAGCAGATCAACTAGCGGGAGGAGAGAGCAGTACTTC
j_gene: TRBJ2-6; d_gene: -; abundance: many; v_gene: TRBV19; CDR3aa: CASSIRGGGANVLTF; CDR3nt: TGTGCCAGTAGTATACGGGGAGGTGGGGCCAACGTCCTGACTTTC
j_gene: TRBJ1-1; d_gene: TRBD1; abundance: -; v_gene: TRBV6-5; CDR3aa: CASSPRQGEADEAFF; CDR3nt: TGTGCCAGCAGTCCCCGACAGGGCGAAGCTGACGAAGCTTTCTTT
j_gene: TRBJ2-7; d_gene: -; abundance: once; v_gene: TRBV25-1; CDR3aa: CASSMARQGAYEQYF; CDR3nt: TGTGCCAGCAGTATGGCGAGGCAGGGAGCCTACGAGCAGTACTTC
j_gene: TRBJ1-1; d_gene: -; abundance: -; v_gene: TRBV10-3; CDR3aa: CTISESGHTNTEAFF; CDR3nt: TGTACCATCAGTGAGTCAGGACATACGAACACTGAAGCTTTCTTT
j_gene: TRBJ2-7; d_gene: TRBD1; abundance: -; v_gene: TRBV7-9; CDR3aa: CASSSSGGATKNEQYF; CDR3nt: TGTGCCAGCAGCTCTTCAGGGGGCGCAACGAAGAACGAGCAGTACTTC
j_gene: TRBJ2-3; d_gene: -; abundance: -; v_gene: TRBV12-3/TRBV12-4; CDR3aa: CASSPISGGPTDTQYF; CDR3nt: TGTGCCAGCAGTCCGATCTCGGGGGGCCCCACAGATACGCAGTATTTT
j_gene: TRBJ1-2; d_gene: -; abundance: few; v_gene: TRBV6-2/TRBV6-3; CDR3aa: CASSYSNQVPNYGYTF; CDR3nt: TGTGCCAGCAGTTACTCGAATCAGGTTCCTAACTATGGCTACACCTTC
j_gene: TRBJ1-3; d_gene: -; abundance: -; v_gene: TRBV2; CDR3aa: CASSPTDSRGNTIYF; CDR3nt: TGTGCCAGCAGTCCTACCGACTCGCGAGGAAACACCATATATTTT
j_gene: TRBJ1-2; d_gene: -; abundance: -; v_gene: TRBV20-1; CDR3aa: CSALRRGGYGYTF; CDR3nt: TGCAGTGCGCTCAGACGAGGGGGCTATGGCTACACCTTC
j_gene: TRBJ2-3; d_gene: -; abundance: many; v_gene: TRBV7-2; CDR3aa: CASSLEGGFRRTDTQYF; CDR3nt: TGTGCCAGCAGCTTAGAGGGCGGCTTCCGACGCACAGATACGCAGTATTTT
j_gene: TRBJ1-6; d_gene: -; abundance: many; v_gene: TRBV7-2; CDR3aa: CASSLNAYSPLHF; CDR3nt: TGTGCCAGCAGTCTAAACGCCTATTCACCCCTCCACTTT
j_gene: TRBJ2-3; d_gene: -; abundance: many; v_gene: TRBV6-4; CDR3aa: CASSDRPSADTQYF; CDR3nt: TGTGCCAGCAGTGACCGGCCTAGCGCGGATACGCAGTATTTT
j_gene: TRBJ2-3; d_gene: -; abundance: few; v_gene: TRBV27; CDR3aa: CASSLSRSVTDTQYF; CDR3nt: TGTGCCAGCAGTTTATCTAGATCAGTGACAGATACGCAGTATTTT
j_gene: TRBJ2-2; d_gene: -; abundance: many; v_gene: TRBV7-2; CDR3aa: CASSRDIYTGELFF; CDR3nt: TGTGCCAGCAGCCGGGACATTTACACCGGGGAGCTGTTTTTT
j_gene: TRBJ2-7; d_gene: TRBD2; abundance: many; v_gene: TRBV6-2/TRBV6-3; CDR3aa: CASSYSIVSEGLAYPYEQYF; CDR3nt: TGTGCCAGCAGTTACTCCATTGTTTCGGAAGGACTAGCGTACCCCTACGAGCAGTACTTC
j_gene: TRBJ1-1; d_gene: TRBD1; abundance: many; v_gene: TRBV14; CDR3aa: CASSQRTGFMVEAFF; CDR3nt: TGTGCCAGCAGCCAAAGGACAGGGTTTATGGTTGAAGCTTTCTTT
j_gene: TRBJ2-1; d_gene: TRBD2; abundance: many; v_gene: TRBV7-3; CDR3aa: CASSFSGGALANEQFF; CDR3nt: TGTGCCAGCAGCTTCTCGGGGGGGGCATTGGCCAATGAGCAGTTCTTC
j_gene: TRBJ2-5; d_gene: TRBD2; abundance: many; v_gene: TRBV7-4; CDR3aa: CASNLPVGEDYDGRQETQYF; CDR3nt: TGTGCCAGCAACCTCCCGGTGGGGGAGGATTATGACGGGAGGCAGGAGACCCAGTACTTC
j_gene: TRBJ1-5; d_gene: -; abundance: -; v_gene: TRBV10-3; CDR3aa: CATGGVGQNNQPQHF; CDR3nt: TGTGCCACTGGGGGGGTCGGGCAGAATAATCAGCCCCAGCATTTT
j_gene: TRBJ2-1; d_gene: TRBD2; abundance: few; v_gene: TRBV7-6; CDR3aa: CASSPLAGPYNEQFF; CDR3nt: TGTGCCAGCAGTCCCCTAGCGGGGCCATACAATGAGCAGTTCTTC
j_gene: TRBJ2-5; d_gene: -; abundance: -; v_gene: TRBV29-1; CDR3aa: CSVPLVHSALKETQYF; CDR3nt: TGCAGCGTTCCCCTCGTCCATAGCGCGTTGAAAGAGACCCAGTACTTC
j_gene: TRBJ2-6; d_gene: -; abundance: many; v_gene: TRBV6-1; CDR3aa: CASSEWSGGANVLTF; CDR3nt: TGTGCCAGCAGTGAATGGTCGGGAGGGGCCAACGTCCTGACTTTC
j_gene: TRBJ2-3; d_gene: -; abundance: -; v_gene: TRBV7-2; CDR3aa: CASSAHTTDTQYF; CDR3nt: TGTGCCAGCAGCGCTCACACCACAGATACGCAGTATTTT